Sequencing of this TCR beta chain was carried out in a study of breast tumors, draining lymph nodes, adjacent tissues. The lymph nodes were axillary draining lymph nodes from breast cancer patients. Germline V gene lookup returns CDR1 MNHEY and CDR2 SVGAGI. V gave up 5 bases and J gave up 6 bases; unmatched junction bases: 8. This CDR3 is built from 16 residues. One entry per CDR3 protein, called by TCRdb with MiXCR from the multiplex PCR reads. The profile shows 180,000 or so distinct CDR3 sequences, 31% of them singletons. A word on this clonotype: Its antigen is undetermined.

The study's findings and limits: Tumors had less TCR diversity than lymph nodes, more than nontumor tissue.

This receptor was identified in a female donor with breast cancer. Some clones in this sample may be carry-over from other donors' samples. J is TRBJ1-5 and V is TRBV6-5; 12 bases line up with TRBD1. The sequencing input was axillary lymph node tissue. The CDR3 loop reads CASSPTGTGGFQPQHF. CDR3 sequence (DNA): TGTGCCAGCAGTCCGACCGGGACAGGGGGCTTTCAGCCCCAGCATTTT.